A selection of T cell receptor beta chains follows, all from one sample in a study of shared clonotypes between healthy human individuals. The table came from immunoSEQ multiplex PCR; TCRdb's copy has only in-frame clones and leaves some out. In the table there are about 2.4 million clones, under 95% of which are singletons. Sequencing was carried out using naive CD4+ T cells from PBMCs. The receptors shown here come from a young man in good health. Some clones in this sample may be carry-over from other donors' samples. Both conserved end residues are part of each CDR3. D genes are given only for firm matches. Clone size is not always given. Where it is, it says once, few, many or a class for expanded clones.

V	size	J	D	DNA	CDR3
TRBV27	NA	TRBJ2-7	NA	TGTGCCAGCAGTAGGGACCATCCCTACGAGCAGTACTTC	CASSRDHPYEQYF
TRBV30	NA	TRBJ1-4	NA	TGTGCCTGGAGTGGCCCGCCGAATGAAAAACTGTTTTTT	CAWSGPPNEKLFF
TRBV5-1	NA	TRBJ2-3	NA	TGCGCCAGCAGTATCGCGGGTAGGAGCACAGATACGCAGTATTTT	CASSIAGRSTDTQYF
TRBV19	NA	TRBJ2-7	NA	TGTGCCAGTAGTATCCCTCCTGCCTACGAGCAGTACTTC	CASSIPPAYEQYF
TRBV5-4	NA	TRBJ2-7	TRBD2	TGTGCCAGCAGCCCCCCGGGGGCGGGAGGCACCCCCTACGAGCAGTACTTC	CASSPPGAGGTPYEQYF
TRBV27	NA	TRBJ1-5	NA	TGTGCCAGCAGTTTATTGCCAGCGGTAGCCCAGCATTTT	CASSLLPAVAQHF
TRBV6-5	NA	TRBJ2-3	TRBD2	TGTGCCAGCAGCCCCGGGGGGATCACAGATACGCAGTATTTT	CASSPGGITDTQYF
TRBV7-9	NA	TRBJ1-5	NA	TGTGCCAGCAGCAAGATGGGAGGCAATCAGCCCCAGCATTTT	CASSKMGGNQPQHF
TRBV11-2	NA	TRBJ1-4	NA	TGTGCCAGCGGCTCCCCCGGGGGAGGGGGTGAAAAACTGTTTTTT	CASGSPGGGGEKLFF
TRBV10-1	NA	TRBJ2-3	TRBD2	TGCGCCAGCAGTGCTAGCGGGAGAAGCACAGATACGCAGTATTTT	CASSASGRSTDTQYF
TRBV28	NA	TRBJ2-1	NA	TGTGCCAGCAGTTTAATTACTTCCAGAAACCTTAATGAGCAGTTCTTC	CASSLITSRNLNEQFF
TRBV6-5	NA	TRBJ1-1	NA	TGTGCCAGCAGCCCAACCGGGGTTTGGGTCACTGAAGCTTTCTTT	CASSPTGVWVTEAFF
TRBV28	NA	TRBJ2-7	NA	TGTGCCAGCAGGCCCGGGTGGGCTAGCTCCTACGAGCAGTACTTC	CASRPGWASSYEQYF
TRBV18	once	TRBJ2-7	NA	TGTGCCAGCTCACCACCGGCAGGAGCCTTAATCTACGAGCAGTACTTC	CASSPPAGALIYEQYF
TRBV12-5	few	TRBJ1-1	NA	TGTGCTAGTGGTTTGATTGGACAGTCGCGAACTGAAGCTTTCTTT	CASGLIGQSRTEAFF
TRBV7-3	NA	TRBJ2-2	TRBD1	TGTGCCAGCAGCTCCCGACAGGGGGCTGTTAGCGGGGAGCTGTTTTTT	CASSSRQGAVSGELFF